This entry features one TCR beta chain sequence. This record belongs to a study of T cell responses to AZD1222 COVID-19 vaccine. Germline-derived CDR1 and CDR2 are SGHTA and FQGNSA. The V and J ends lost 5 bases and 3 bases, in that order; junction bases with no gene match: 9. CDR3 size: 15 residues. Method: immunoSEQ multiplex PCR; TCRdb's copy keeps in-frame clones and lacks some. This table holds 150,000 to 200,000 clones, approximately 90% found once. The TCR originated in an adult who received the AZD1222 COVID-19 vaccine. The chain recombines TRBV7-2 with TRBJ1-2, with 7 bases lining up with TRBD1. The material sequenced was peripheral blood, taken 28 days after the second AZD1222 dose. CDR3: CASSQGDRQDYGYTF. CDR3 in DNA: TGTGCCAGCAGCCAGGGGGATAGACAGGACTATGGCTACACCTTC.